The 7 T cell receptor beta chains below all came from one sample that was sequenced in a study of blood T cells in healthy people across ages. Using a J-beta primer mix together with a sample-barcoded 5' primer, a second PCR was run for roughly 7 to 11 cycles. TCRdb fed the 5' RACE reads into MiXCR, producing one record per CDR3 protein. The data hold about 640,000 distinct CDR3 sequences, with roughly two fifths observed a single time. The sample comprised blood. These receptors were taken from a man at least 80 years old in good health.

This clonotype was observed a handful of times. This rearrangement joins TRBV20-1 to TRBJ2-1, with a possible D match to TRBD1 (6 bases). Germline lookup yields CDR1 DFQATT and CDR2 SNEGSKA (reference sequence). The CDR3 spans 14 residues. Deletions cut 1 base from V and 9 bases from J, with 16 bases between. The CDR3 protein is CSARANFRGFEQFF. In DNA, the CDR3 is TGCAGTGCTAGAGCAAATTTCAGGGGTTTTGAGCAGTTCTTC.

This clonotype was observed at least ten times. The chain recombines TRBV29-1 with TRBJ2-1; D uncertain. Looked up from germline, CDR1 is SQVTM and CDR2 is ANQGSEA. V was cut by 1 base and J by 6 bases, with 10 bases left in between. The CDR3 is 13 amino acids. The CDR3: CSVEVRQFNEQFF. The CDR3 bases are TGCAGCGTTGAAGTGAGGCAATTCAATGAGCAGTTCTTC.

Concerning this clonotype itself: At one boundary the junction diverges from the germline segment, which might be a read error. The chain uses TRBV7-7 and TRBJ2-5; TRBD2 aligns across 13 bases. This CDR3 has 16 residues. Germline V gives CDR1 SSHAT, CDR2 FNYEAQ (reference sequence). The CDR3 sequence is CASSSKLAGGGETQYF. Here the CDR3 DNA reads TGTGCTAGCAGCTCGAAACTAGCGGGAGGGGGAGAGACCCAGTACTTC.

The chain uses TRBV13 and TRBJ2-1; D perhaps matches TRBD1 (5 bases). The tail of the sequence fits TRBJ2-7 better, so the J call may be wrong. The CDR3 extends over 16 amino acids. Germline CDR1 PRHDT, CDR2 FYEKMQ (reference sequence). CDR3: CASSLVDMGSHYEQYF. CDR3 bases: TGTGCCAGCAGCTTAGTGGACATGGGTTCGCACTACGAGCAGTACTTC.

The CDR3 is CSATDLHEQYF. CDR3 bases: TGCAGTGCTACTGACCTTCACGAGCAGTACTTC. This chain connects TRBV20-1 to TRBJ2-7, with D unclear. This CDR3 region has 11 residues. The ends were cut back, 4 bases at V and 5 bases at J, with 9 bases in the middle. From germline, CDR1 is DFQATT and CDR2 SNEGSKA (reference sequence).

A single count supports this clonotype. Here the CDR3 DNA reads TGCGCCAGCAGCCGACCCCGACAGGGATCCACAGATACGCAGTATTTT. This translates into CASSRPRQGSTDTQYF. The chain recombines TRBV4-1 with TRBJ2-3; 7 bases agree with TRBD1. V trimming: 4 bases; J trimming: 2 bases; junction bases outside the gene matches: 9. Germline V lookup: CDR1 MGHRA, CDR2 YSYEKL. CDR3 length: 16 amino acids.

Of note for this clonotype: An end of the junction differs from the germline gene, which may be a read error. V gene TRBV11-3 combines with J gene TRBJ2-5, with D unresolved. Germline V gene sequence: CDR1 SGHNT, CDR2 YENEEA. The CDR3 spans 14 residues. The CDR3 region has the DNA TGTGCCGGCAGCCCAGATGGTTGGCCGGAGACCCAGTACTTC. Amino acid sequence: CAGSPDGWPETQYF.